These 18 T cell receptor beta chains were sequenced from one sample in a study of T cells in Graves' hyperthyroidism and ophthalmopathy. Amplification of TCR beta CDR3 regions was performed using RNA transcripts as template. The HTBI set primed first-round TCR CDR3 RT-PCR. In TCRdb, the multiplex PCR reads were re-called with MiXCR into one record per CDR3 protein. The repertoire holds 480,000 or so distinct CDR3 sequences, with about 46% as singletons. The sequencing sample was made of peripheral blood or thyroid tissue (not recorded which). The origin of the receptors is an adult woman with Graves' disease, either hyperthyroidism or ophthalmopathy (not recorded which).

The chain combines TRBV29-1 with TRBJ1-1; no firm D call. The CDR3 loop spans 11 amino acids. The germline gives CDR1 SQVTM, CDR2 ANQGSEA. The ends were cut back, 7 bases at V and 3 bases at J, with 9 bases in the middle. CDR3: CSGPGHTEAFF. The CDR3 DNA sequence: TGCAGCGGCCCCGGACACACTGAAGCTTTCTTT.

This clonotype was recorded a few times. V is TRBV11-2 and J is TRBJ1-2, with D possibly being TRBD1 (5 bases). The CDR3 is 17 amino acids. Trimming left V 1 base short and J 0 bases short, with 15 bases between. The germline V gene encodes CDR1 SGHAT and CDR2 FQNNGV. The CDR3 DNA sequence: TGTGCCAGCAGCTTAGCTGGGGCGGGGGGAGCTAACTATGGCTACACCTTC. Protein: CASSLAGAGGANYGYTF.

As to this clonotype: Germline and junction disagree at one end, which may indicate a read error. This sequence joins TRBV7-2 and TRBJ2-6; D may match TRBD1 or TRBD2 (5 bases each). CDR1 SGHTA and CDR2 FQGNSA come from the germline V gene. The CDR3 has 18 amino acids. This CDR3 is CASSQDSGTPSGANVLTF. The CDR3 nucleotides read TGCGCCAGCAGCCAAGACTCGGGGACCCCCTCTGGGGCCAACGTCCTGACTTTC.

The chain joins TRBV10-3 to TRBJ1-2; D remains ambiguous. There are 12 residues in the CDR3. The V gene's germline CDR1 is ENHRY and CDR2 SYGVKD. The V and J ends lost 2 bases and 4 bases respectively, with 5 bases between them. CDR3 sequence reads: CAISEIGYGYTF. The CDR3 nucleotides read TGTGCCATCAGTGAGATTGGCTATGGCTACACCTTC.

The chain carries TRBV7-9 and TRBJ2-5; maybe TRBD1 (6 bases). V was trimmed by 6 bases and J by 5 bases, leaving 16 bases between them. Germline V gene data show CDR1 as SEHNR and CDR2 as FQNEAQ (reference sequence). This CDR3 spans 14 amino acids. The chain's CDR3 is CASSRIQGLETQYF. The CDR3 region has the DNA TGTGCCAGCAGTCGAATCCAGGGGCTCGAGACCCAGTACTTC.

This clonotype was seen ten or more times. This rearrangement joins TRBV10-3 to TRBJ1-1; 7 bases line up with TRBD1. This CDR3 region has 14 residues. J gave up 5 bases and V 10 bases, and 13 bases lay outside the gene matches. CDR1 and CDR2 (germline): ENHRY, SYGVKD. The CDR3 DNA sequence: TGTGCCACCGATACTACAGGGGCGCGGACTGAAGCTTTCTTT. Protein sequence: CATDTTGARTEAFF.

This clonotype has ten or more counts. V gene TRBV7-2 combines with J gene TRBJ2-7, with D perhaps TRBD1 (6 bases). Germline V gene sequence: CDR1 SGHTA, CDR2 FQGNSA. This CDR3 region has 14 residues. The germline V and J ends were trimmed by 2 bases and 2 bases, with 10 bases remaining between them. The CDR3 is CASSLYQGPYEQYF. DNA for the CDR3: TGTGCCAGCAGCTTATACCAGGGGCCCTACGAGCAGTACTTC.

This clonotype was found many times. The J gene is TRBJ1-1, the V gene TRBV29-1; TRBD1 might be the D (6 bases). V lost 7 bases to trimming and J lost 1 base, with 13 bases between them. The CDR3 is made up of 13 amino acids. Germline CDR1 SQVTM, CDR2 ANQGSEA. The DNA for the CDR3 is TGCAGCGCTAACTGGGGACAGAACACTGAAGCTTTCTTT. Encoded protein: CSANWGQNTEAFF.

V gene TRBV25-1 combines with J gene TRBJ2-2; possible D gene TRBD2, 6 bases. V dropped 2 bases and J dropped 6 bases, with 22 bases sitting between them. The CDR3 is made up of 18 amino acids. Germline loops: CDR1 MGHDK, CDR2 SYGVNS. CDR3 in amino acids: CASSEVRGTALAAGELFF. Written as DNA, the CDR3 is TGTGCCAGCAGTGAAGTTCGGGGGACGGCCCTCGCCGCCGGGGAGCTGTTTTTT.

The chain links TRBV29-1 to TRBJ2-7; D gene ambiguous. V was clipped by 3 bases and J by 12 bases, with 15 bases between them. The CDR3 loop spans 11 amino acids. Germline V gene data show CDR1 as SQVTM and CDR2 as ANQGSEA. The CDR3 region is CSVEYGPSRYF. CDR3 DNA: TGCAGCGTTGAGTACGGGCCCTCTCGGTACTTC.

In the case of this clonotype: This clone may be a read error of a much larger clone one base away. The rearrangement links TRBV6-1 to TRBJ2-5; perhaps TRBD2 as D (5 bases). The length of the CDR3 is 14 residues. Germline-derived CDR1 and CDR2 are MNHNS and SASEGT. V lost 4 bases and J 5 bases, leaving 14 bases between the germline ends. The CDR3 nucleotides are TGTGCCAGCAGTGGTCTAGCTGTGGTTGAGACCCAGTACTTC. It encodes CASSGLAVVETQYF.

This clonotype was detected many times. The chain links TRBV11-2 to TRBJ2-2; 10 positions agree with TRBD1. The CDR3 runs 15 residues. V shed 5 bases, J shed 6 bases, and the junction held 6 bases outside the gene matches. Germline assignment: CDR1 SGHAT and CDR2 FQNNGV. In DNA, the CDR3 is TGTGCCAGCAGCCCACGACAGGGGGCGGCCGGGGAGCTGTTTTTT. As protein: CASSPRQGAAGELFF.

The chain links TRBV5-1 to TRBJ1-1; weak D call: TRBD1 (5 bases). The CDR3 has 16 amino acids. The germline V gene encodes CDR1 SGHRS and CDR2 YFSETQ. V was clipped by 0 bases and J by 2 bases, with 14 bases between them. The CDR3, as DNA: TGCGCCAGCAGCTTGGGCCGACAGTTAGATAACACTGAAGCTTTCTTT. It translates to CASSLGRQLDNTEAFF.

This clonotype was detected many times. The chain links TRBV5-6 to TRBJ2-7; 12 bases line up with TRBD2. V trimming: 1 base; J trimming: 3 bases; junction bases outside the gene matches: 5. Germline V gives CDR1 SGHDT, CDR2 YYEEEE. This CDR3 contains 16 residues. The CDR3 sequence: CASSLWPSGRGYEQYF. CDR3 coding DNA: TGTGCCAGCAGCTTGTGGCCTAGCGGGAGGGGCTACGAGCAGTACTTC. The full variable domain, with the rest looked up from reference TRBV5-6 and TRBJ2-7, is DAGVTQSPTHLIKTRGQQVTLRCSPKSGHDTVSWYQQALGQGPQFIFQYYEEEERQRGNFPDRFSGHQFPNYSSELNVNALLLGDSALYLCASSLWPSGRGYEQYFGPGTRLTVT.

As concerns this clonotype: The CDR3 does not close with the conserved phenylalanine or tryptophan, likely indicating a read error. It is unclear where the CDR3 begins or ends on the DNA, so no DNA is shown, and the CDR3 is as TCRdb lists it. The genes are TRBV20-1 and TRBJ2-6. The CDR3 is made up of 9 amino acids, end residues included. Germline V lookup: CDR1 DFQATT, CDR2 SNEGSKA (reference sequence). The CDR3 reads CSATGRRTS.

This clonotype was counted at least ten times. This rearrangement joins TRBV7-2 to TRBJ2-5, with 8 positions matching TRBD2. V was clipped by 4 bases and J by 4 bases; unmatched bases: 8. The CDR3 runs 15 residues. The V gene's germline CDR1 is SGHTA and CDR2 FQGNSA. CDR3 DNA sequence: TGTGCCAGCAGCTCCGGGACTAGTAGGGCAGAGACCCAGTACTTC. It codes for CASSSGTSRAETQYF. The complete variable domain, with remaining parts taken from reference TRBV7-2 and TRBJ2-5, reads GAGVSQSPSNKVTEKGKDVELRCDPISGHTALYWYRQSLGQGLEFLIYFQGNSAPDKSGLPSDRFSAERTGGSVSTLTIQRTQQEDSAVYLCASSSGTSRAETQYFGPGTRLLVL.

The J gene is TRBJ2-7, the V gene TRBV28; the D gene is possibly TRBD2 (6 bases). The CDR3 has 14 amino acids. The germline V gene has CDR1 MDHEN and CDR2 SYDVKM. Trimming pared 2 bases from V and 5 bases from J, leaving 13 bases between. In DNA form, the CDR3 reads TGTGCCAGCAGTTTACCGGGAGTTCTCGACGAGCAGTACTTC. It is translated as CASSLPGVLDEQYF.

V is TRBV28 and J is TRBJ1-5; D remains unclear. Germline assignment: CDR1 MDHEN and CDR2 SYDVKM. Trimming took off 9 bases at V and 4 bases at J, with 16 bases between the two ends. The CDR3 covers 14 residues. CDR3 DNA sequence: TGTGCCAGTAAAGCGGGGATCCTAAATCAGCCCCAGCATTTT. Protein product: CASKAGILNQPQHF.